Listed here are 2 T cell receptor beta chains from one sample, sequenced in a study of technical replicates of blood from a handful of donors. The repertoire was sequenced with immunoSEQ multiplex PCR; TCRdb's copy has only in-frame clones and lacks some. The table has 50,000 to 60,000 clones, about 95% seen once; the top ten hold 2.5% to 3.5%. The sample consisted of PBMCs. The receptors originated from a human donor in good health. Some clones in this sample may be carry-over from other donors' samples.

The V gene is TRBV6-9, the J gene TRBJ2-3, with D perhaps TRBD1 (6 bases). The V end lost 6 bases, the J end lost 2 bases, and 12 bases lay between the germline ends. The germline V gene encodes CDR1 MNHGY and CDR2 SVAAGI. CDR3 length: 14 amino acids. The DNA of the CDR3 is TGTGCCAGCAGGGACAGTCCTTTCACAGATACGCAGTATTTT. It yields the protein CASRDSPFTDTQYF.

In its sample, this clone was seen once. The chain recombines TRBV7-9 with TRBJ2-2, with a weak D call TRBD1 (6 bases). Per germline, CDR1 SEHNR and CDR2 FQNEAQ (reference sequence). The CDR3 sequence is 13 residues long. Trimming cost V 5 bases and J 4 bases, with 8 bases left between them. CDR3 region: CASSPQGTGELFF. In DNA, the CDR3 is TGTGCCAGCAGCCCACAGGGCACCGGGGAGCTGTTTTTT.